This T cell receptor beta chain was obtained from a study of cytomegalovirus exposure and HLA in healthy donors. Across the whole study: The study placed approximately 81% of its 398 genotyped donors in the Caucasian-associated ancestry cluster.

About this clone itself: What it binds is not known.

This CDR3 is built from 17 residues. Germline CDR1 reads SGHDN; CDR2 reads FVKESK. The V gene lost 1 base and the J gene lost 0 bases, with 15 bases spanning the gap. 13 Jbeta primers and 60 Vbeta primers were used for the PCR. Data came from immunoSEQ multiplex PCR; TCRdb stores just in-frame clones and leaves some out. The data contain fewer than 200,000 clones, around 82% of them singletons. Overall study findings and caveats: Association with HLA alleles at 0.05 false discovery rate was found for 16,951 TCR beta sequences in a later analysis. The authors later found TCR association rates varying by HLA locus, with DRB1 most and HLA-C fewest.

The rearrangement joins TRBV14 to TRBJ1-1; maybe TRBD1 (6 bases). The source material was PBMCs. This TCR derives from a man aged 25-45 years in good health and CMV-seronegative. The CDR3 loop reads CASSQGLGTTMNTEAFF. CDR3 bases: TGTGCCAGCAGCCAAGGTTTAGGGACAACGATGAACACTGAAGCTTTCTTT.